These T cell receptor beta chains were read from a single sample in a study of human T cells and chemical hapten exposure. Via MiXCR, TCRdb re-called the RACE reads, giving one row per CDR3 protein. This table holds approximately 25,000 distinct CDR3 sequences, more than 8% found once. The specimen comprised whole blood, sampled in connection with sensitization to the hapten diphenylcyclopropenone (DPC). These receptors came from a man in his thirties or forties with alopecia areata. Some clones in this sample may be carry-over from other donors' samples. The CDR3 runs from the conserved cysteine through the conserved F or W. Each record gives: clone size, V gene, D gene, J gene, CDR3 DNA, CDR3 protein. The D gene is left open where the match is weak. Clone size appears in some rows only: once, few, many, or a class for an expanded clone.

many	TRBV20-1	-	TRBJ2-7	TGCAGTGCTAGCCAAAGGCAGAGGTCCTACGAGCAGTACTTC	CSASQRQRSYEQYF
many	TRBV4-3	-	TRBJ2-1	TGCGCCAGCAGCCAAGATCGCCCGACAGACTACAATGAGCAGTTCTTC	CASSQDRPTDYNEQFF
-	TRBV7-2	-	TRBJ1-5	TGTGCCAGCAACACAGGGTATGGTCAGCCCCAGCATTTT	CASNTGYGQPQHF
many	TRBV2	-	TRBJ1-1	TGTGCCAGCCTCGGTACAGATTATAACACTGAAGCTTTCTTT	CASLGTDYNTEAFF
many	TRBV7-2	TRBD1	TRBJ2-3	TGTGCCAGCAGCCCACAGGGGTCAGATACGCAGTATTTT	CASSPQGSDTQYF
many	TRBV11-2	-	TRBJ2-5	TGTGCCAGCAGCGCCGGGGGCGAGACCCAGTACTTC	CASSAGGETQYF
-	TRBV6-6	-	TRBJ1-4	TGTGCCAGCAGTTACGGCACAGGGCCTGAGGGTGAAAAACTGTTTTTT	CASSYGTGPEGEKLFF
-	TRBV28	TRBD1	TRBJ2-5	TGTGCCAGCAGTTTCCGGCAGGGGGCTGAGGAGACCCAGTACTTC	CASSFRQGAEETQYF
few	TRBV29-1	-	TRBJ2-1	TGCAGCGTTGAAGATTTAGGCGGGGCAATATACAATGAGCAGTTCTTC	CSVEDLGGAIYNEQFF
-	TRBV11-3	-	TRBJ2-3	TGTGCCAGCAGCGACAGATCAGATACGCAGTATTTT	CASSDRSDTQYF
many	TRBV18	TRBD1	TRBJ2-3	TGTGCCAGCTCCAGGACAGGGGGTAGCACAGATACGCAGTATTTT	CASSRTGGSTDTQYF
-	TRBV5-4	TRBD1	TRBJ1-2	TGTGCCAGCAGCATGGACAGGGAGTATGGCTACACCTTC	CASSMDREYGYTF
many	TRBV7-9	TRBD2	TRBJ2-3	TGTGCCAGCAGCTTAGACGGGCTAGCGGAGAATTTAAATACGCAGTATTTT	CASSLDGLAENLNTQYF
-	TRBV20-1	-	TRBJ2-7	TGCAGTGCTTATGGACAGACCTACGAGCAGTACTTC	CSAYGQTYEQYF
many	TRBV6-5	-	TRBJ1-1	TGTGCCAGCAGCTACAATAGGGTCTCGGACACTGAAGCTTTCTTT	CASSYNRVSDTEAFF
few	TRBV5-4	TRBD1	TRBJ1-1	TGTGCCAGCAGCCCGGGACAGACCGGGAACACTGAAGCTTTCTTT	CASSPGQTGNTEAFF
-	TRBV30	TRBD1	TRBJ1-2	TGTGCCTGGAGCGCTCAGGGGGCGGGTGGCTACACCTTC	CAWSAQGAGGYTF
many	TRBV2	-	TRBJ2-2	TGTGCCACCCTAGAGCGCCCCGGGGAGCTGTTTTTT	CATLERPGELFF
-	TRBV11-2	-	TRBJ2-2	TGTGCCAGCAGCGGGATCCCCGGGACACCAAACACCGGGGAGCTGTTTTTT	CASSGIPGTPNTGELFF
few	TRBV7-8	-	TRBJ2-7	TGTGCCAGCAGCTCTCTTGGGGTCGAGCAGTACTTC	CASSSLGVEQYF
many	TRBV6-6	TRBD2	TRBJ2-1	TGTGCCAGCAGGACCACTAGCGCGATTAATGAGCAGTTCTTC	CASRTTSAINEQFF
many	TRBV7-2	-	TRBJ1-3	TGTGCCAGCAGCTTCGAGGGGCCAGGAAACACCATATATTTT	CASSFEGPGNTIYF
-	TRBV10-1	TRBD1	TRBJ1-4	TGCGCCAGCAGCACCGGGACAGGGAATGAAAAACTGTTTTTT	CASSTGTGNEKLFF
-	TRBV5-1	-	TRBJ2-3	TGCGCCAGCAGCCAGGACCAGGGTGCCCCAGATACGCAGTATTTT	CASSQDQGAPDTQYF
many	TRBV18	TRBD1	TRBJ2-3	TGTGCCAGCTCACCACCGATCACAGGGGGTATACACACAGATACGCAGTATTTT	CASSPPITGGIHTDTQYF
medium-sized	TRBV6-6	TRBD1	TRBJ1-1	TGTGCCAGCAGTCAAACAGGGGAGGTTTTGGCTTTCTTT	CASSQTGEVLAFF
many	TRBV4-3	TRBD1	TRBJ2-7	TGCGCCAGCAGCCAAGGTCCGGGACAGGGCAGCTACGAGCAGTACTTC	CASSQGPGQGSYEQYF
few	TRBV20-1	TRBD1	TRBJ2-5	TGCAGTGTCGGGGGAGGACAGGGAGCTTTCCAAGAGACCCAGTACTTC	CSVGGGQGAFQETQYF
-	TRBV7-7	TRBD2	TRBJ2-2	TGTGCTAGCAGCTTGGGGGGGAGCCCCGCCGGGGAGCTGTTTTTT	CASSLGGSPAGELFF
-	TRBV6-1	-	TRBJ1-2	TGTGCCAGCAGTGAACATCGAGGCTACACCTTC	CASSEHRGYTF
many	TRBV7-9	TRBD1	TRBJ1-4	TGTGCCAGCAGCTCCAGGGGGAGGTCTAATGAAAAACTGTTTTTT	CASSSRGRSNEKLFF
many	TRBV24-1	TRBD1	TRBJ2-1	TGTGCCACCAGTGATTTGCCTGACAGGGAGCGCGGGAATGAGCAGTTCTTC	CATSDLPDRERGNEQFF
many	TRBV7-8	-	TRBJ2-3	TGTGCCAGCAGCTCCCCTCTCTCGACAGGTTTCACAGATACGCAGTATTTT	CASSSPLSTGFTDTQYF
-	TRBV10-2	TRBD1	TRBJ2-2	TGCGCCAGCACCCGGGACAGATTGAACACCGGGGAGCTGTTTTTT	CASTRDRLNTGELFF
-	TRBV7-6	-	TRBJ2-1	TGTGCCAGCAGCAAATACCCAGCAGGGGCCCACAATGAGCAGTTCTTC	CASSKYPAGAHNEQFF
few	TRBV29-1	TRBD2	TRBJ2-7	TGCAGCGTTGAGGTCGAGGTGACTAGCGGCTACGAGCAGTACTTC	CSVEVEVTSGYEQYF
few	TRBV5-1	TRBD1	TRBJ2-2	TGCGCCAGCAGCTTGGGTAACACAGGGGCGAACACCGGGGAGCTGTTTTTT	CASSLGNTGANTGELFF
few	TRBV27	-	TRBJ2-3	TGTGCCAGCAGTTATTCTTTGGGGACAGATACGCAGTATTTT	CASSYSLGTDTQYF
-	TRBV12-3/TRBV12-4	TRBD1	TRBJ2-7	TGTGCCAGCAGTTTAGCCGGGACAGTATACGAGCAGTACTTC	CASSLAGTVYEQYF
many	TRBV27	-	TRBJ1-1	TGTGCCAGCAGGCCCCCCAGGGAGAACACTGAAGCTTTCTTT	CASRPPRENTEAFF
few	TRBV27	-	TRBJ2-1	TGTGCCAGCAGTCAGTTCCCGCCCGAAGCGGCCTTCTACAATGAGCAGTTCTTC	CASSQFPPEAAFYNEQFF
-	TRBV29-1	-	TRBJ2-4	TGCAGCGTCACTCTCCAGGGCCTAGCCAAAAACATTCAGTACTTC	CSVTLQGLAKNIQYF
-	TRBV6-5	TRBD1	TRBJ1-1	TGTGCAATCAGGAGTCACAGGGGGCGAAGTGGAGCTTTCTTT	CAIRSHRGRSGAFF
many	TRBV11-2	-	TRBJ2-1	TGTGCCAGCAGATATACGAGGGAGAACAATGAGCAGTTCTTC	CASRYTRENNEQFF
many	TRBV12-3/TRBV12-4	TRBD2	TRBJ2-7	TGTGCCAGCAGTTTAGTTTTAGCGGGGGGGCCCTACGAGCAGTACTTC	CASSLVLAGGPYEQYF
many	TRBV7-2	-	TRBJ2-2	TGTGCCAGCAGCTTAAAGGTCCAGCTAGCCCCTTTCGGTCCCGGGGAGCTGTTTTTT	CASSLKVQLAPFGPGELFF
-	TRBV29-1	TRBD1	TRBJ2-2	TGCAGCGTTGGGGGACAGGGGTCATACACCGGGGAGCTGTTTTTT	CSVGGQGSYTGELFF
few	TRBV4-1	-	TRBJ1-4	TGCGCCAGCAGCCAAGAAGGATGGGAGTTCCGAGAAAAACTGTTTTTT	CASSQEGWEFREKLFF
-	TRBV29-1	TRBD1	TRBJ1-1	TGCAGCGTTGACTTAACAGGGGGGACTGAAGCTTTCTTT	CSVDLTGGTEAFF
many	TRBV6-2/TRBV6-3	-	TRBJ1-3	TGTGCCAGCAGACCCGGAACCGGCGGAAACACCATATATTTT	CASRPGTGGNTIYF
many	TRBV7-6	-	TRBJ1-1	TGTGCCAGCAGCTTAGTTGGTCAGGCGGGGACATCTAACACTGAAGCTTTCTTT	CASSLVGQAGTSNTEAFF
many	TRBV28	-	TRBJ1-5	TGTGCCAGCAGTTTGAAGGGATTGCAGCCCCAGCATTTT	CASSLKGLQPQHF
many	TRBV5-6	TRBD2	TRBJ2-3	TGTGCCAGCAGCCCCGGGACTAGCGGGGAGACAGATACGCAGTATTTT	CASSPGTSGETDTQYF
few	TRBV29-1	-	TRBJ2-5	TGCAGCGTGGCCGGCCAATGGAGGGAGACCCAGTACTTC	CSVAGQWRETQYF
many	TRBV20-1	TRBD1	TRBJ2-5	TGCAGTGCTAGATGGACAGGGGGAGAGACCCAGTACTTC	CSARWTGGETQYF